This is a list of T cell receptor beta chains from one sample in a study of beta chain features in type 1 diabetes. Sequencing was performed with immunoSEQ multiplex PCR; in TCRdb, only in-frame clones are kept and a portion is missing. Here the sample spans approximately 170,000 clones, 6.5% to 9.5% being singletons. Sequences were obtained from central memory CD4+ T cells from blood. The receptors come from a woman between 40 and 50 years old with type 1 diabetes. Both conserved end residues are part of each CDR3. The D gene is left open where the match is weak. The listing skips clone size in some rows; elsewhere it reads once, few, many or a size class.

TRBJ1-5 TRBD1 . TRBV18 CASSPGTGGLQPQHF TGTGCCAGCTCACCAGGGACAGGGGGACTTCAGCCCCAGCATTTT
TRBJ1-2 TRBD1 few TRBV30 CAWSALGTVKWRGYTF TGTGCCTGGAGTGCCCTGGGGACAGTTAAATGGAGGGGCTACACCTTC
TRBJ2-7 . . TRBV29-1 CSVPWGSSSYEQYF TGCAGCGTTCCGTGGGGCAGCAGCTCCTACGAGCAGTACTTC
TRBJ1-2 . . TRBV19 CASSSWAGINYGYTF TGTGCCAGTAGTAGCTGGGCAGGGATTAACTATGGCTACACCTTC
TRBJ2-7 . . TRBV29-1 CSVAHRRGEQYF TGCAGCGTTGCCCATCGTAGAGGGGAGCAGTACTTC
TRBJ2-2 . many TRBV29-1 CSVEDRWTSTGELFF TGCAGCGTTGAAGATCGCTGGACATCCACCGGGGAGCTGTTTTTT
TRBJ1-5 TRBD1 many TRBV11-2 CASSLQGDQPQHF TGTGCCAGCAGCTTACAGGGGGATCAGCCCCAGCATTTT
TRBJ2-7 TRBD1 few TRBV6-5 CASSYTPGQYYEQYF TGTGCCAGCAGTTACACTCCGGGACAGTACTACGAGCAGTACTTC
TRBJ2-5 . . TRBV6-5 CAIRSGETQYF TGTGCCATCAGAAGCGGGGAGACCCAGTACTTC
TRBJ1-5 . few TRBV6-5 CASSPRSNSNQPQHF TGTGCCAGCAGCCCCCGATCTAATAGCAATCAGCCCCAGCATTTT
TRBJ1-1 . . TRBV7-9 CASSKMTVEAFF TGTGCCAGCAGCAAGATGACAGTTGAAGCTTTCTTT